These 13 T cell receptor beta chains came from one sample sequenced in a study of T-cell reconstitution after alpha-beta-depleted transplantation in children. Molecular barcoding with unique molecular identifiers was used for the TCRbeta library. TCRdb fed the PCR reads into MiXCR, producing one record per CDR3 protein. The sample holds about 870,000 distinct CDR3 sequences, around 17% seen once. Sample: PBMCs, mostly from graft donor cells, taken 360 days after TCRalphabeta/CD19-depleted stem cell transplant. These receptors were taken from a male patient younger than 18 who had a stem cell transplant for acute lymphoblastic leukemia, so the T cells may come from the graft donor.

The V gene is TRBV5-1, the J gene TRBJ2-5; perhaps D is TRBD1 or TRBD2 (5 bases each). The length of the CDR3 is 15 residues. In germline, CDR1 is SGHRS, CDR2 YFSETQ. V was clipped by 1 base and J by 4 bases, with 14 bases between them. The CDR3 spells CASSLNRGWGETQYF. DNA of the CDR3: TGCGCCAGCAGCTTGAACCGGGGCTGGGGAGAGACCCAGTACTTC.

The CDR3 loop reads CASSFEGTGIENEQFF. For the CDR3, the DNA is TGCGCCAGCAGCTTTGAGGGGACAGGGATCGAGAATGAGCAGTTCTTC. V usage is TRBV5-1 and J usage is TRBJ2-1; 9 bases fit TRBD1. The V and J ends lost 2 bases and 7 bases, in that order; junction bases with no gene match: 10. The CDR3 spans 16 residues. In germline, CDR1 is SGHRS, CDR2 YFSETQ.

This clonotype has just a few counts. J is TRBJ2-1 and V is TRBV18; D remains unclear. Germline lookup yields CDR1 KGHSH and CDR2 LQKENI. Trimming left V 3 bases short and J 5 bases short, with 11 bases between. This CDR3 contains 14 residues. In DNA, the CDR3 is TGTGCCAGCTCACCTTTCCGTCTAGACAATGAGCAGTTCTTC. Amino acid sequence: CASSPFRLDNEQFF.

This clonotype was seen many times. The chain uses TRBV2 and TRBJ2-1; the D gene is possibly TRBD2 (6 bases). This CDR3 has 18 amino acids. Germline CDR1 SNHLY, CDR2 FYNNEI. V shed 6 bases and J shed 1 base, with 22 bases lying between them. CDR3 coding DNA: TGTGCCAGCAGGGAGCGTTGGTACATAGCGGAATCCTACAATGAGCAGTTCTTC. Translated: CASRERWYIAESYNEQFF.

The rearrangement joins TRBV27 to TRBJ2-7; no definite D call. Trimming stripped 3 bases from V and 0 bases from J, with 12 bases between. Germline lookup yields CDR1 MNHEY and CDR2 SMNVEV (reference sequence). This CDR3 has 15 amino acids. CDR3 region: CASSLSQVSSYEQYF. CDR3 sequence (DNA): TGTGCCAGCAGTTTGAGTCAGGTTAGCTCCTACGAGCAGTACTTC.

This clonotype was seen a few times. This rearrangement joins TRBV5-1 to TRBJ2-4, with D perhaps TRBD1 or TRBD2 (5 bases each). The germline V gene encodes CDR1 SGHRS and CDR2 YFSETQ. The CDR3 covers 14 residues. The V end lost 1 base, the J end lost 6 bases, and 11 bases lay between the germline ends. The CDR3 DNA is TGCGCCAGCAGCTTGACTCGTGGGGGAAACATTCAGTACTTC. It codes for CASSLTRGGNIQYF.

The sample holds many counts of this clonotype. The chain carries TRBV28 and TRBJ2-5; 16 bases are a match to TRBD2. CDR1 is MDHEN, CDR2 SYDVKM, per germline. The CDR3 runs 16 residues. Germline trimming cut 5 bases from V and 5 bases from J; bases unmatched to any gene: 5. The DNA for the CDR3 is TGTGCCAGCAGTCTACCGGGACTAGCGGGAGGGGAGACCCAGTACTTC. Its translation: CASSLPGLAGGETQYF.

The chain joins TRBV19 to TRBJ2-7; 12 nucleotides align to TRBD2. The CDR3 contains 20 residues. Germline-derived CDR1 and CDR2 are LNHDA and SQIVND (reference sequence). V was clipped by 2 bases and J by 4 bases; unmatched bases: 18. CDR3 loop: CASSISGASGRARSRYEQYF. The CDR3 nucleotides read TGTGCCAGTAGTATATCCGGGGCTAGCGGGAGGGCCAGATCGCGGTACGAGCAGTACTTC.

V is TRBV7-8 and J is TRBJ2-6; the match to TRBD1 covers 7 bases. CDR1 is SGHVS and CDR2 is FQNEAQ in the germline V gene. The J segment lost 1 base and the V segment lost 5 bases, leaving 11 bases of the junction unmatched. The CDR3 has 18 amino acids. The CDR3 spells CASSTYRGDPSGANVLTF. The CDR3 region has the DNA TGTGCCAGCAGCACATACAGGGGAGACCCATCTGGGGCCAACGTCCTGACTTTC.

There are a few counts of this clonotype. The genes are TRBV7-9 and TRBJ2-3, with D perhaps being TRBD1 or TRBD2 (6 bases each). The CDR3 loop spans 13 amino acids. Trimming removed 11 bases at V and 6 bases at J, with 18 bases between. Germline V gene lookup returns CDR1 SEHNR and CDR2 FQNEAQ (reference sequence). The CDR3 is CAPEGVRGDTQYF. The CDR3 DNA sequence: TGTGCCCCGGAGGGGGTCCGTGGGGATACGCAGTATTTT.

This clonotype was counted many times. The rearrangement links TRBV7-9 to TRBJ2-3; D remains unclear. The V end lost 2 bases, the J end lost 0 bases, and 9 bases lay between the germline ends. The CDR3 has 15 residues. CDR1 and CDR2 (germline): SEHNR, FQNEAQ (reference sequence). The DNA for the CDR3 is TGTGCCAGCAGCTTACCATCCTCAAGCACAGATACGCAGTATTTT. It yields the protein CASSLPSSSTDTQYF. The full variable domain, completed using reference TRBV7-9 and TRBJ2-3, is DTGVSQNPRHKITKRGQNVTFRCDPISEHNRLYWYRQTLGQGPEFLTYFQNEAQLEKSRLLSDRFSAERPKGSFSTLEIQRTEQGDSAMYLCASSLPSSSTDTQYFGPGTRLTVL.

The DNA of the CDR3 is TGCGCCAGCAGTGAGTGGGACTTCCCCTACGAGCAGTACTTC. This codes for CASSEWDFPYEQYF. This chain uses TRBV10-2 with TRBJ2-7, with D perhaps TRBD2 (6 bases). Germline CDR1 and CDR2: WSHSY and SAAADI. There are 14 residues in the CDR3. Trimming shortened V by 1 base and J by 2 bases, and 9 bases separated the two germline ends.

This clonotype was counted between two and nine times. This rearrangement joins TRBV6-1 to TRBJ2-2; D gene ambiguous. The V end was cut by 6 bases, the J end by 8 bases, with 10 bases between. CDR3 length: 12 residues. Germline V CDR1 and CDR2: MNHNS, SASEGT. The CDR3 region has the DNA TGTGCCAGCAGGAAGGTCGTTGGGGAGCTGTTTTTT. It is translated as CASRKVVGELFF.